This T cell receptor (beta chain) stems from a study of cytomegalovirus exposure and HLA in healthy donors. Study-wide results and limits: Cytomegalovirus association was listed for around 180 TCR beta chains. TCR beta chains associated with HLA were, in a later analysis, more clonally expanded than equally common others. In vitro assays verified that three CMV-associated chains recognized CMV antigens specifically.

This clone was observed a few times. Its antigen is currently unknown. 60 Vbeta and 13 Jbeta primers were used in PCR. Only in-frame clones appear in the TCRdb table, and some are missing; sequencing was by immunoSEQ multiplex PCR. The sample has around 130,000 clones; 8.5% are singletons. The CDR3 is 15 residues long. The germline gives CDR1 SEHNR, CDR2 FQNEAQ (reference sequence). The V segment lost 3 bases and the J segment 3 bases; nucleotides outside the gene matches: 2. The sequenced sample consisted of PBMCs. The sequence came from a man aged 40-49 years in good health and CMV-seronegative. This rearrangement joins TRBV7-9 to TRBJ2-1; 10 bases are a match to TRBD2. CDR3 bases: TGTGCCAGCAGCTTTAGCGGGGGGTACTACAATGAGCAGTTCTTC. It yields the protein CASSFSGGYYNEQFF. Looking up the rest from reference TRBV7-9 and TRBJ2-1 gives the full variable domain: DTGVSQNPRHKITKRGQNVTFRCDPISEHNRLYWYRQTLGQGPEFLTYFQNEAQLEKSRLLSDRFSAERPKGSFSTLEIQRTEQGDSAMYLCASSFSGGYYNEQFFGPGTRLTVL.